The present entry profiles one T cell receptor (beta chain) with its context. The repertoire was sequenced with immunoSEQ multiplex PCR; TCRdb's copy has only in-frame clones and lacks some. The sample includes approximately 400,000 clones, around 93% of them seen just once. The CDR3 sequence is 17 residues long. The V end was cut by 8 bases, the J end by 0 bases, with 20 bases between. Germline V gene sequence: CDR1 MDHEN, CDR2 SYDVKM. The sample originates from a study of shared T cell receptors in the human thymus. This chain uses TRBV28 with TRBJ1-5; tentative D call: TRBD1 (5 bases). The TCR sequence derives from a human donor. Material for sequencing was thymocytes. The DNA for the CDR3 is TGTGCCAGCGGTCCAGTGTGGGGGAGTCATAGCAATCAGCCCCAGCATTTT. This translates into CASGPVWGSHSNQPQHF.